The clone carrying this T cell receptor (beta chain) has a count of ten or more. Antigen specificity is unknown. This sample stems from a study of human T cells and chemical hapten exposure. In the study overall: Patients having alopecia areata, totalis or universalis were mostly female.

Described time point: patch test 1, 2 weeks after DPC sensitization. The sample's treatment: therapeutic diphenylcyclopropenone sensitization with weekly scalp DPC. Patches went on only after blood had been drawn each time. Study conclusions and caveats: TCRs at high frequency, those above 1 in 1000, did not change with DPC sensitization. Donors had alopecia, so their immune response may differ from healthy people's.

TCRdb reprocessed the RACE reads via MiXCR and lists one record per CDR3 protein. The sample yields some 400,000 distinct CDR3 sequences, more than 4.5% seen once. The sequence derives from a woman aged 50 to 60 with alopecia areata. Some clones in this sample may be carry-over from other donors' samples. The sample in question was whole blood, obtained in connection with sensitization to the hapten diphenylcyclopropenone (DPC).

CDR3 sequence reads: CSVGGTYNEQFF. Here the CDR3 DNA reads TGCAGCGTTGGTGGCACCTACAATGAGCAGTTCTTC. This sequence joins TRBV29-1 and TRBJ2-1; D is uncertain. CDR1 SQVTM and CDR2 ANQGSEA come from the germline V gene. The V end was cut by 4 bases, the J end by 2 bases, with 6 bases between. CDR3 length equals 12 residues.